The 31 T cell receptor beta chains listed next were all sequenced from one sample in a study of CXCR3-negative and CXCR3-positive naive CD8 T cells. Study-wide results and limits: A higher hydrophobicity marked the TRB CDR3s of CXCR3-positive naive cells versus CXCR3-negative naive cells.

Their recognized antigens are unknown. TRB cDNA libraries were made by UMI-labeled 5' RACE. TCRdb re-analyzed the 5' RACE reads; it lists each CDR3 protein once, without DNA. The specimen's table records approximately 100,000 distinct CDR3 sequences. Material for sequencing was naive CXCR3+ CD8+ T cells from blood. Regarding subset: CD45RO-CCR7+CD27+CD95- naive CD8+ T cells expressing CXCR3 (TNR3+). These receptors were taken from a human donor in good health. Some clones in this sample may be carry-over from other donors' samples.

The gene calls are TRBV27 and TRBJ2-3; TCRdb selects TRBD2, and the lack of DNA leaves this call unchecked. CDR3 length equals 16 residues. Germline V gene lookup returns CDR1 MNHEY and CDR2 SMNVEV (reference sequence). The CDR3 sequence is CASSYDSSSSTDTQYF.

The rearrangement joins TRBV10-3 to TRBJ2-5; TCRdb names TRBD1, which stays unverified in the absence of DNA. Germline V gene data show CDR1 as ENHRY and CDR2 as SYGVKD. The CDR3 runs 13 residues. The CDR3 region is CAIRGQGEMAQYF.

This chain links TRBV11-2 with TRBJ2-7; no DNA is available, so the TRBD2 call from TCRdb remains unchecked. The CDR3 consists of 15 residues. The germline gives CDR1 SGHAT, CDR2 FQNNGV. The CDR3 sequence: CASSSQGLDYYEQYF.

The rearrangement links TRBV7-2 to TRBJ2-7; TCRdb lists TRBD1, though no DNA is available to test this call. There are 14 residues in the CDR3. CDR1 is SGHTA and CDR2 is FQGNSA in the germline V gene. This CDR3 is CASSLAGADYEQYF. Together with reference TRBV7-2 and TRBJ2-7, the CDR3 gives the full variable domain: GAGVSQSPSNKVTEKGKDVELRCDPISGHTALYWYRQSLGQGLEFLIYFQGNSAPDKSGLPSDRFSAERTGGSVSTLTIQRTQQEDSAVYLCASSLAGADYEQYFGPGTRLTVT.

V and J are TRBV5-6 and TRBJ1-2; TCRdb gives TRBD1 as the D gene, but with no DNA this cannot be confirmed. This CDR3 has 14 residues. Germline CDR1 is SGHDT and CDR2 is YYEEEE. CDR3 loop: CACSFGGSTYGYTF.

V gene TRBV20-1 combines with J gene TRBJ2-7; there is no DNA to check the TCRdb D call of TRBD1. From germline, CDR1 is DFQATT and CDR2 SNEGSKA (reference sequence). This CDR3 spans 13 amino acids. The CDR3 region is CSAGDRELYEQYF.

This chain links TRBV5-4 with TRBJ2-7; the D call from TCRdb, TRBD2, cannot be confirmed without DNA. In germline, CDR1 is SGHNT, CDR2 YYREEE (reference sequence). This CDR3 has 15 amino acids. CDR3 in amino acids: CASSLVYSGGYEQYF.

The chain employs TRBV14 and TRBJ2-1; the TRBD1 assignment by TCRdb is unverifiable without DNA. Germline CDR1 reads SGHDN; CDR2 reads FVKESK. The CDR3 contains 15 residues. The CDR3 protein is CASSYGQGSYNEQFF.

The gene calls are TRBV5-1 and TRBJ2-3; TCRdb calls TRBD2, which cannot be checked without DNA. This CDR3 is 15 amino acids long. Germline V gives CDR1 SGHRS, CDR2 YFSETQ. The CDR3 spells CASSPTSGGRDTQYF.

The CDR3 sequence: CASSRTGNPHEKLFF. This chain joins TRBV4-2 and TRBJ1-4; TCRdb's D call of TRBD1 is untestable without DNA. The CDR3 contains 15 residues. From germline, CDR1 is LGHNA and CDR2 YNFKEQ.

The chain uses TRBV28 and TRBJ2-7; TCRdb's D gene call, TRBD2, goes unchecked for lack of DNA. Germline assignment: CDR1 MDHEN and CDR2 SYDVKM. The length of the CDR3 is 16 residues. The CDR3 spells CASSLRVAQYKYEQYF.

CDR3 sequence: CATSRDRLGQEAFF. The chain is built from TRBV15 and TRBJ1-1. In germline, CDR1 is LNHNV, CDR2 YYDKDF (reference sequence). The CDR3 sequence is 14 residues long. The full variable domain, in which reference TRBV15 and TRBJ1-1 provide the parts outside the CDR3, is DAMVIQNPRYQVTQFGKPVTLSCSQTLNHNVMYWYQQKSSQAPKLLFHYYDKDFNNEADTPDNFQSRRPNTSFCFLDIRSPGLGDTAMYLCATSRDRLGQEAFFGQGTRLTVV.

This chain links TRBV28 with TRBJ1-5. Per germline, CDR1 MDHEN and CDR2 SYDVKM. This CDR3 region has 20 residues. Here the CDR3 reads CASSPAVLRKPDYSNQPQHF.

The J gene is TRBJ1-2, the V gene TRBV7-9; TCRdb gives TRBD1 as the D gene, but with no DNA this cannot be confirmed. This CDR3 spans 13 amino acids. CDR1 is SEHNR and CDR2 is FQNEAQ in the germline V gene (reference sequence). The CDR3 sequence is CASSPGHFYGYTF.

This rearrangement joins TRBV11-2 to TRBJ2-2. Germline loops: CDR1 SGHAT, CDR2 FQNNGV. This CDR3 spans 15 amino acids. This CDR3 is CASSHFRANTGELFF.

The chain is built from TRBV20-1 and TRBJ1-5. Germline CDR1 DFQATT, CDR2 SNEGSKA (reference sequence). CDR3 length: 18 residues. CDR3 amino acids: CSARALMPEGEGGQPQHF.

The chain joins TRBV6-9 to TRBJ2-1; TCRdb picks TRBD1, but there is no DNA to check that call. The CDR3 runs 15 residues. Germline CDR1 reads MNHGY; CDR2 reads SVAAGI. CDR3 amino acids: CASTRDPYSYNEQFF.

The genes are TRBV15 and TRBJ2-1; without DNA, the TCRdb call of TRBD1 cannot be checked. CDR3 size: 14 residues. The germline V gene has CDR1 LNHNV and CDR2 YYDKDF (reference sequence). Here the CDR3 reads CASGGRGSYNEQFF.

The chain joins TRBV5-1 to TRBJ1-5. This CDR3 is 15 amino acids long. Per germline, CDR1 SGHRS and CDR2 YFSETQ. The CDR3 region is CASSLGQDSNQPQHF.

V gene TRBV4-3 combines with J gene TRBJ2-1; TCRdb's D call of TRBD2 is untestable without DNA. The germline V gene encodes CDR1 LGHNA and CDR2 YSLEER. CDR3 length: 16 residues. This CDR3 is CASSGGLAGWGNEQFF.

The chain joins TRBV28 to TRBJ1-5; the TCRdb call, TRBD1, lacks DNA for checking. CDR1 is MDHEN and CDR2 is SYDVKM in the germline V gene. There are 15 residues in the CDR3. The CDR3 sequence: CASSLIRTGTQPQHF.

V and J are TRBV29-1 and TRBJ2-2; no DNA is available, so the TRBD1 call from TCRdb remains unchecked. CDR1 is SQVTM and CDR2 is ANQGSEA in the germline V gene. The CDR3 sequence is 14 residues long. The CDR3 region is CSVEGRGHTGEMFF.

The rearrangement links TRBV28 to TRBJ2-7; the D call from TCRdb, TRBD1, cannot be confirmed without DNA. Per the germline V gene, CDR1 is MDHEN and CDR2 is SYDVKM. CDR3 length: 15 amino acids. CDR3 in amino acids: CASSFGQLDSHEQYF.

This chain connects TRBV19 to TRBJ1-1. Germline CDR1 LNHDA, CDR2 SQIVND (reference sequence). This CDR3 comprises 14 residues. CDR3 in amino acids: CASNGGVGGTEAFF.

The CDR3 spells CASSLPPGRGETQYF. The V and J genes are TRBV7-9 and TRBJ2-5; with no DNA, the TCRdb D assignment of TRBD1 cannot be verified. In germline, CDR1 is SEHNR, CDR2 FQNEAQ (reference sequence). CDR3 length: 15 amino acids.

The chain uses TRBV29-1 and TRBJ2-5. The CDR3 has 11 residues. In germline, CDR1 is SQVTM, CDR2 ANQGSEA. CDR3 residues: CSVEVYETQYF.

The J gene is TRBJ1-1, the V gene TRBV27; TCRdb indicates TRBD1, and absent DNA this call remains unverified. This CDR3 contains 14 residues. Germline V CDR1 and CDR2: MNHEY, SMNVEV (reference sequence). CDR3 residues: CASSPTGVNTEAFF.

Here the CDR3 reads CASSLADRGLGVDEQFF. The chain recombines TRBV5-1 with TRBJ2-1; TCRdb's D call, TRBD1, is unchecked because there is no DNA. The CDR3 contains 17 residues. Looked up from germline, CDR1 is SGHRS and CDR2 is YFSETQ.

This chain connects TRBV28 to TRBJ1-5; TCRdb gives TRBD1 as the D gene, but with no DNA this cannot be confirmed. This CDR3 is 15 amino acids long. Germline values: CDR1 MDHEN, CDR2 SYDVKM. The CDR3 loop reads CASRLLQGNNQPQHF.

The genes are TRBV28 and TRBJ2-5; TCRdb's D call, TRBD1, is unchecked because there is no DNA. The CDR3 has 14 amino acids. Germline V gives CDR1 MDHEN, CDR2 SYDVKM. CDR3 sequence: CASRPRDGEETQYF.

This chain uses TRBV27 with TRBJ2-7; the D call from TCRdb, TRBD1, cannot be confirmed without DNA. This CDR3 is 15 amino acids long. Germline V gene lookup returns CDR1 MNHEY and CDR2 SMNVEV (reference sequence). CDR3 in amino acids: CASSPTRDRGYEQYF.